Listed here are 26 T cell receptor beta chains from one sample, sequenced in a study of blood T cell repertoires in COVID-19. Sequencing was performed with immunoSEQ multiplex PCR; in TCRdb, only in-frame clones are kept and a portion is missing. The repertoire has 200,000 or so clones, around 83% of them found once; the top ten carry under 15%. The sample consisted of peripheral blood. All receptors come from a human donor in a cohort sampled during active COVID-19.

This sequence joins TRBV2 and TRBJ1-2; D ambiguous. Trimming stripped 5 bases from V and 8 bases from J, with 15 bases between. The germline V gene encodes CDR1 SNHLY and CDR2 FYNNEI. This CDR3 is 13 amino acids long. Here the CDR3 reads CASSRGREWGYTF. The DNA of the CDR3 is TGTGCCAGCAGTCGTGGTAGAGAGTGGGGCTACACCTTC.

The chain has TRBV27 and TRBJ2-3; 8 bases align to TRBD2. Trimming took 4 bases from V and 4 from J; bases not matched to a gene: 10. From germline, CDR1 is MNHEY and CDR2 SMNVEV (reference sequence). CDR3 length equals 16 residues. The CDR3: CASSSSLGRGADTQYF. The CDR3 DNA sequence: TGTGCCAGCAGTTCCAGCTTAGGGCGGGGGGCAGATACGCAGTATTTT.

The chain combines TRBV5-6 with TRBJ2-7, with 10 nucleotides matching TRBD1. This CDR3 comprises 15 residues. Germline trimming cut 6 bases from V and 1 base from J; bases unmatched to any gene: 7. Germline lookup yields CDR1 SGHDT and CDR2 YYEEEE. The CDR3 sequence is CASTIRDRGSYEQYF. The CDR3 nucleotides are TGTGCCAGCACCATCCGGGACAGGGGATCCTACGAGCAGTACTTC.

This clone has just a few counts. The genes are TRBV9 and TRBJ2-3; weak D call: TRBD2 (5 bases). The CDR3 is made up of 15 amino acids. Germline V gene sequence: CDR1 SGDLS, CDR2 YYNGEE. The V end lost 4 bases, the J end lost 1 base, and 13 bases lay between the germline ends. The CDR3 region is CASSSRTGGTDTQYF. The CDR3 DNA reads as TGTGCCAGCAGCTCAAGGACTGGGGGCACAGATACGCAGTATTTT.

This clone was seen just once. This sequence joins TRBV11-3 and TRBJ2-1, with 8 bases that match TRBD2. The V segment lost 1 base and the J segment 7 bases; nucleotides outside the gene matches: 6. Per germline, CDR1 SGHNT and CDR2 YENEEA. The CDR3 runs to 15 residues. Here the CDR3 reads CASSLVGGRKNEQFF. CDR3 nucleotide sequence: TGTGCCAGCAGCTTAGTGGGCGGGAGGAAAAATGAGCAGTTCTTC.

The chain employs TRBV5-4 and TRBJ2-6; D unclear. Germline CDR1 SGHNT, CDR2 YYREEE (reference sequence). The ends were cut back, 0 bases at V and 4 bases at J, with 8 bases in the middle. The CDR3 sequence is 15 residues long. CDR3 sequence: CASSLAGSGANVLTF. CDR3 in DNA: TGTGCCAGCAGCTTGGCCGGGTCCGGGGCCAACGTCCTGACTTTC.

The genes are TRBV19 and TRBJ1-1; D is possibly TRBD1 (6 bases). Per germline, CDR1 LNHDA and CDR2 SQIVND (reference sequence). V dropped 3 bases and J dropped 2 bases, with 13 bases sitting between them. The length of the CDR3 is 15 residues. This chain's CDR3 is CASSIKVTGNTEAFF. The CDR3 nucleotides are TGTGCCAGTAGTATTAAGGTGACAGGTAACACTGAAGCTTTCTTT.

V is TRBV7-9 and J is TRBJ1-6; D remains ambiguous. Germline V CDR1 and CDR2: SEHNR, FQNEAQ (reference sequence). Trimming removed 8 bases at V and 3 bases at J, with 8 bases between. The CDR3 totals 13 residues. The CDR3 region has the DNA TGTGCCAGCGAAGAGCACTATAATTCACCCCTCCACTTT. Its protein is CASEEHYNSPLHF.

For the CDR3, the DNA is TGTGCCAGCAGCGTAGGGGGGACTGCCCTCGTTAAGCAGTTCTTC. Translation: CASSVGGTALVKQFF. This chain connects TRBV7-9 to TRBJ2-1; D is perhaps TRBD1 or TRBD2 (6 bases each). V was shortened by 5 bases and J by 11 bases, with 22 bases between the two germline ends. The germline V gene encodes CDR1 SEHNR and CDR2 FQNEAQ (reference sequence). CDR3 length: 15 amino acids.

The chain employs TRBV3-1 (or the pseudogene TRBV3-2) and TRBJ2-3; 12 positions agree with TRBD2. CDR3 length equals 16 residues. Trimming cost V 0 bases and J 5 bases; bases outside gene matches: 3. The germline CDR1 and CDR2 sequences are LGHDT and YNNKEL (reference sequence). The CDR3 DNA sequence: TGTGCCAGCAGCCAAGAGGGACTAGCGGGTGTAGATACGCAGTATTTT. Encoded protein: CASSQEGLAGVDTQYF.

As concerns this clone: The sample has other DNA sequences that encode this CDR3 too. This chain joins TRBV5-1 and TRBJ2-7; 8 positions match TRBD1. The length of the CDR3 is 14 residues. Losses at the gene ends were 4 bases for V and 2 bases for J; bases not matched to a gene: 5. The germline V gene has CDR1 SGHRS and CDR2 YFSETQ. CDR3 residues: CASSPGQGAYEQYF. The CDR3 region has the DNA TGCGCCAGCAGCCCAGGACAGGGAGCCTACGAGCAGTACTTC.

The rearrangement joins TRBV24-1 to TRBJ2-1, with 12 bases lining up with TRBD2. Germline CDR1 and CDR2: KGHDR and SFDVKD. This CDR3 is 15 amino acids long. J was trimmed by 4 bases and V by 3 bases; bases with no gene match: 0. Written as DNA, the CDR3 is TGTGCCACCAGTGATGGGACTAGCGGGTACAATGAGCAGTTCTTC. It encodes CATSDGTSGYNEQFF.

As to this clone: A read error may account for a junction end that differs from germline. The chain uses TRBV7-7 and TRBJ2-5, with TRBD2 matching over 8 bases. The V gene's germline CDR1 is SSHAT and CDR2 FNYEAQ (reference sequence). This CDR3 is built from 15 residues. The DNA of the CDR3 is TGTGCTAGCAGCCAAACGGGAGGGCTCCAAGAGACCCAGTACTTC. Translated: CASSQTGGLQETQYF.

The chain links TRBV5-1 to TRBJ2-7; TRBD1 aligns across 8 bases. J gave up 2 bases and V 0 bases, and 4 bases lay outside the gene matches. Germline V gives CDR1 SGHRS, CDR2 YFSETQ. The CDR3 sequence is 15 residues long. CDR3 bases: TGCGCCAGCAGCTTGGAGTCAGGGGGCACCTACGAGCAGTACTTC. Its protein is CASSLESGGTYEQYF.

The rearrangement uses TRBV11-2 and TRBJ1-5; perhaps TRBD1 as D (6 bases). Trimming shortened V by 5 bases and J by 0 bases, and 11 bases separated the two germline ends. Germline CDR1 SGHAT, CDR2 FQNNGV. The CDR3 has 15 amino acids. The CDR3 reads CASSVTGYSNQPQHF. Written as DNA, the CDR3 is TGTGCCAGCAGCGTGACAGGATATAGCAATCAGCCCCAGCATTTT.

In this sample, this clone turned up once. This sequence joins TRBV19 and TRBJ1-2; D gene uncertain. This CDR3 is built from 14 residues. The germline V gene encodes CDR1 LNHDA and CDR2 SQIVND (reference sequence). Between the trimmed V and J ends, which lost 2 bases and 4 bases, there was a span of 11 bases. CDR3 coding DNA: TGTGCCAGTAGTATACGCACAGAAATCTATGGCTACACCTTC. Protein sequence: CASSIRTEIYGYTF.

This chain connects TRBV19 to TRBJ2-2, with D uncertain. V was cut by 5 bases and J by 6 bases, with 10 bases left in between. Germline CDR1 and CDR2: LNHDA and SQIVND (reference sequence). The CDR3 extends over 13 amino acids. The CDR3, as DNA: TGTGCCAGTAGTCCAGGTTCTGCCGGGGAGCTGTTTTTT. Its translation: CASSPGSAGELFF.

The rearrangement links TRBV6-6 to TRBJ2-4; TRBD2 agrees at 15 bases. Germline V gene sequence: CDR1 MNHNY, CDR2 SVGAGI (reference sequence). This CDR3 is 16 amino acids long. The V gene end was trimmed by 4 bases and the J gene end by 8 bases; junction bases not matched to a gene: 6. This chain's CDR3 is CASSSGTSGRRDIQYF. CDR3 sequence (DNA): TGTGCCAGCAGTTCTGGGACTAGCGGGAGGAGGGACATTCAGTACTTC.

The V gene is TRBV5-1, the J gene TRBJ2-6; maybe TRBD2 (5 bases). The germline V gene has CDR1 SGHRS and CDR2 YFSETQ. The CDR3 length is 15 residues. Trimming shortened V by 5 bases and J by 0 bases, and 9 bases separated the two germline ends. CDR3 residues: CASSKEVSGANVLTF. The DNA of the CDR3 is TGCGCCAGCAGTAAGGAGGTCTCTGGGGCCAACGTCCTGACTTTC.

This clone was recorded only once. V usage is TRBV28 and J usage is TRBJ2-1, with TRBD2 identical over 12 bases. The CDR3 contains 15 residues. The V segment lost 3 bases and the J segment 6 bases; nucleotides outside the gene matches: 3. The germline V gene has CDR1 MDHEN and CDR2 SYDVKM. Here the CDR3 reads CASSFKTSGGNEQFF. The DNA for the CDR3 is TGTGCCAGCAGTTTTAAGACTAGCGGGGGCAATGAGCAGTTCTTC.

The chain couples TRBV5-1 to TRBJ2-1; TRBD2 matches at 7 bases. Trimming at V came to 7 bases and at J to 3 bases, leaving 7 bases not matched to a gene. The germline V gene encodes CDR1 SGHRS and CDR2 YFSETQ. CDR3 length: 14 residues. CDR3 bases: TGCGCCAGCGGCCTAGCGGCTTACTACAATGAGCAGTTCTTC. As protein: CASGLAAYYNEQFF.

This chain links TRBV18 with TRBJ2-7; 9 positions agree with TRBD2. The J segment lost 3 bases and the V segment lost 3 bases, leaving 3 bases of the junction unmatched. Germline V CDR1 and CDR2: KGHSH, LQKENI. The CDR3 spans 14 residues. CDR3: CASSPATSGYEQYF. The CDR3 DNA reads as TGTGCCAGCTCACCGGCGACTAGCGGCTACGAGCAGTACTTC.

The chain couples TRBV5-1 to TRBJ2-7, with D possibly TRBD1 on 5 matching bases. The germline V gene has CDR1 SGHRS and CDR2 YFSETQ. V was shortened by 0 bases and J by 2 bases, with 12 bases between the two germline ends. The CDR3 has 15 residues. The CDR3 sequence: CASSLVAGQTYEQYF. CDR3 coding DNA: TGCGCCAGCAGCTTGGTGGCAGGGCAAACCTACGAGCAGTACTTC.

J is TRBJ2-3 and V is TRBV2; D gene ambiguous. V lost 2 bases and J lost 2, with 17 bases in between. Germline CDR1 reads SNHLY; CDR2 reads FYNNEI. The CDR3 has 17 amino acids. CDR3 DNA sequence: TGTGCCAGCAGTGAATATCTAGGCTTAACCTACACAGATACGCAGTATTTT. Its translation: CASSEYLGLTYTDTQYF.

As concerns this clone: The same CDR3 arises from other DNA sequences in this sample as well. The chain combines TRBV11-2 with TRBJ2-5; D is perhaps TRBD2 (5 bases). The germline CDR1 and CDR2 sequences are SGHAT and FQNNGV. The CDR3 totals 16 residues. V shed 9 bases and J shed 5 bases, with 25 bases lying between them. The CDR3 protein is CASTLRGYTVEETQYF. DNA of the CDR3: TGTGCCAGTACCCTTCGGGGATACACAGTGGAGGAGACCCAGTACTTC.

This clone was found once. The chain joins TRBV2 to TRBJ1-1, with D possibly being TRBD1 (5 bases). CDR1 SNHLY and CDR2 FYNNEI come from the germline V gene. The germline V and J ends were trimmed by 5 bases and 4 bases, with 17 bases remaining between them. The CDR3 has 15 residues. The CDR3 DNA follows: TGTGCCAGCAGTCCACCCGGGGGGGGAGGCACTGAAGCTTTCTTT. Translation: CASSPPGGGGTEAFF.